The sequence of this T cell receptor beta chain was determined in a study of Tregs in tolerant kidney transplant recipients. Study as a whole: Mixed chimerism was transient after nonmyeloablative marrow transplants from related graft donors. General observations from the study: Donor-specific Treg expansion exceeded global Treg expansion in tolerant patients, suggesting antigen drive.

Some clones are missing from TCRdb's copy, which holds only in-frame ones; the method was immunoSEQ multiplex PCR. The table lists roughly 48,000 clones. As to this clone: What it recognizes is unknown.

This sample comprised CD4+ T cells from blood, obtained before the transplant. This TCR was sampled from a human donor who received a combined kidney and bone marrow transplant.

The sequenced CDR3 bases are TGCAGCGTTGAAGATACAAGGGGGCCACGGGAG. Its translation: CSVEDTRGPRE. The whole CDR3 sequence is CSVEDTRGPRELFF. The rearrangement links TRBV29-1 to TRBJ2-2; the match to TRBD1 covers 7 bases. From the germline J gene comes the end of the CDR3, since the read stops 3 residues before it. J lost 9 bases, V lost 0 bases, and 7 bases had no gene match. Per the germline V gene, CDR1 is SQVTM and CDR2 is ANQGSEA. This CDR3 is built from 14 residues.